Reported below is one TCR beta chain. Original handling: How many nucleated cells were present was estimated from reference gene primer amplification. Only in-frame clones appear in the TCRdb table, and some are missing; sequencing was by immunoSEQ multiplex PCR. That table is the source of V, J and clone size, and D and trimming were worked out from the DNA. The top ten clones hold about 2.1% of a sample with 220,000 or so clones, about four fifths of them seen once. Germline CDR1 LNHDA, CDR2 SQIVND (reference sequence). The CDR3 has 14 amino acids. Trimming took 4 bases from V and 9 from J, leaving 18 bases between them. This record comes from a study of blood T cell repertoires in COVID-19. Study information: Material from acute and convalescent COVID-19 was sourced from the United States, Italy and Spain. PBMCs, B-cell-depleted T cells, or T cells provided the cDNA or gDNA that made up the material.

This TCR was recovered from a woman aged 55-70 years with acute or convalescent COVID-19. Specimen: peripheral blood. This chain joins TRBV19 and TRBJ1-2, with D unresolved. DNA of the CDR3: TGTGCCAGTAGTACCTTTTTTGAGGGTAGAAGCTACACCTTC. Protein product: CASSTFFEGRSYTF.